This TCR beta chain emerged from a study of T-cell memory formation after mild COVID-19. Trimming removed 7 bases from V and 0 bases from J; junction bases left unmatched: 12. The CDR3 length is 17 residues. The germline gives CDR1 LNHDA, CDR2 SQIVND (reference sequence). MiXCR was run by TCRdb on the 5' RACE reads, yielding one entry per CDR3 protein. Here the sample spans roughly 620,000 distinct CDR3 sequences, more than 15% being singletons. The chain recombines TRBV19 with TRBJ2-4, with TRBD2 identical over 7 bases. The sample was PBMCs or a T cell subset sorted from them (not recorded which). The sequence came from an adult woman who had mild COVID-19 (a few samples of this study predate the infection). Cell type and time point are not known. For the CDR3, the DNA is TGTGCCAGTACCCTAACGGGAGGAACCTTAGCCAAAAACATTCAGTACTTC. This translates into CASTLTGGTLAKNIQYF. The whole variable domain, filled in from reference TRBV19 and TRBJ2-4, reads DGGITQSPKYLFRKEGQNVTLSCEQNLNHDAMYWYRQDPGQGLRLIYYSQIVNDFQKGDIAEGYSVSREKKESFPLTVTSAQKNPTAFYLCASTLTGGTLAKNIQYFGAGTRLSVL.